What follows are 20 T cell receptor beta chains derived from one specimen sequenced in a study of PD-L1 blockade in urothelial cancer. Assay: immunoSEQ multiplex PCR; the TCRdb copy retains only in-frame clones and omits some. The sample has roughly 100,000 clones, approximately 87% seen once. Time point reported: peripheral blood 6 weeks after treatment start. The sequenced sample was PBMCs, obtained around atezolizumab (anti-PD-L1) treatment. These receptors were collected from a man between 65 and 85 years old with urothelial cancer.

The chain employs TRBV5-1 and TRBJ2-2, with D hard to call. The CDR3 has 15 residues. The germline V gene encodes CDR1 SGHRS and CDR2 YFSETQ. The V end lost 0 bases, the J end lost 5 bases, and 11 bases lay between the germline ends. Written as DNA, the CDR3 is TGCGCCAGCAGCTTGGGTCAGTTCCGAACCGGGGAGCTGTTTTTT. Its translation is CASSLGQFRTGELFF.

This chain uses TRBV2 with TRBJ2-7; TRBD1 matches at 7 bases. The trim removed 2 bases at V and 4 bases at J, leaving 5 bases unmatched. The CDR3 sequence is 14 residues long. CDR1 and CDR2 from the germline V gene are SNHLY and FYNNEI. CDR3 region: CASSEQGVRYEQYF. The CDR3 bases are TGTGCCAGCAGTGAACAGGGGGTAAGGTACGAGCAGTACTTC.

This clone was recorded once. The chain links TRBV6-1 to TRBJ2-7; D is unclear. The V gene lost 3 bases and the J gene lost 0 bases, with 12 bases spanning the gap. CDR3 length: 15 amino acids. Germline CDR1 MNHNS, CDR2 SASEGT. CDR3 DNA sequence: TGTGCCAGCAGTGATTTAGGAGAGCACTCCTACGAGCAGTACTTC. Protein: CASSDLGEHSYEQYF.

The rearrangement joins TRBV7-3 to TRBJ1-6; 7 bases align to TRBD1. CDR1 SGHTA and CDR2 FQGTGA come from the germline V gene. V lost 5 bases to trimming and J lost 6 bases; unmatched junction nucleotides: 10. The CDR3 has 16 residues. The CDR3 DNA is TGTGCCAGCAGCCCCGCGGCTAACAGGGGTAATTCACCCCTCCACTTT. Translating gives CASSPAANRGNSPLHF.

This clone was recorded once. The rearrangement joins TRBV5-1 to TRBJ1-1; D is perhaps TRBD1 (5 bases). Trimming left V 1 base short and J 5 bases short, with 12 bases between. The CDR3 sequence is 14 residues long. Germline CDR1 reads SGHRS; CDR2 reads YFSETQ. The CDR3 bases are TGCGCCAGCAGCTTGCAGGGAATTCGGACTGAAGCTTTCTTT. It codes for CASSLQGIRTEAFF.

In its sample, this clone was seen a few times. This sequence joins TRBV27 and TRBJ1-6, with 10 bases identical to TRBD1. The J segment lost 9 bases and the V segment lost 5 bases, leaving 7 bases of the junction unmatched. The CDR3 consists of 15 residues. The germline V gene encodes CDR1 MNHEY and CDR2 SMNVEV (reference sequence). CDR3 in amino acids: CASSVTGTGVSPLHF. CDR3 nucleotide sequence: TGTGCCAGCAGTGTAACAGGGACAGGGGTTTCACCCCTCCACTTT.

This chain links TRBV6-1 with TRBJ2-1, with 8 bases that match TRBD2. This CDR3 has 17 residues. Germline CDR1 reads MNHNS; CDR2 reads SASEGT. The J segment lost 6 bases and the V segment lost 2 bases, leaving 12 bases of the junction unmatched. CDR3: CASSERPTGGPGNEQFF. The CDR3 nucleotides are TGTGCCAGCAGTGAACGTCCGACGGGAGGGCCAGGCAATGAGCAGTTCTTC.

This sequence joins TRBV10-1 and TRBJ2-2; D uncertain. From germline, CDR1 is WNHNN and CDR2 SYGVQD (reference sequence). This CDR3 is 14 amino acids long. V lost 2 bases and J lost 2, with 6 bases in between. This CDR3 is CASSEAVNTGELFF. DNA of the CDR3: TGCGCCAGCAGTGAGGCGGTTAACACCGGGGAGCTGTTTTTT.

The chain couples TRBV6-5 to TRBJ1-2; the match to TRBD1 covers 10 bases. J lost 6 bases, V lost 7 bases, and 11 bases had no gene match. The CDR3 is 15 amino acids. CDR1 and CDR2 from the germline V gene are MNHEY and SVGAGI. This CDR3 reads CASISQGQGRNGYTF. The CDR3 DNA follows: TGTGCCAGCATCTCCCAGGGACAGGGGAGGAATGGCTACACCTTC.

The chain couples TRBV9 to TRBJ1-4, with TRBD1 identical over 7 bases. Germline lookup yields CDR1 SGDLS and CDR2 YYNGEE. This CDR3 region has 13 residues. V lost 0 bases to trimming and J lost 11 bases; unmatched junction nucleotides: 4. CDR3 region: CASSVEGQDKLFF. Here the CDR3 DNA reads TGTGCCAGCAGCGTAGAAGGACAGGACAAACTGTTTTTT.

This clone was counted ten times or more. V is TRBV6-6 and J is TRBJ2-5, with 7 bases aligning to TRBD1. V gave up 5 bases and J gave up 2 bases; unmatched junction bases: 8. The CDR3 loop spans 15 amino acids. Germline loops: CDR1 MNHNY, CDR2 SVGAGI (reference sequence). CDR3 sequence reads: CASSRAGTEQETQYF. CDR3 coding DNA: TGTGCCAGCAGTCGCGCCGGGACAGAGCAAGAGACCCAGTACTTC.

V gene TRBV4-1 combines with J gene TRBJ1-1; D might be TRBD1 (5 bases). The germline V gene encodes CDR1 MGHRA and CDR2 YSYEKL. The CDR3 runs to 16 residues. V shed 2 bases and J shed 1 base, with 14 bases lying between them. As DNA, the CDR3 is TGCGCCAGCAGCCAACACCCGACAGCCACGAACACTGAAGCTTTCTTT. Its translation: CASSQHPTATNTEAFF.

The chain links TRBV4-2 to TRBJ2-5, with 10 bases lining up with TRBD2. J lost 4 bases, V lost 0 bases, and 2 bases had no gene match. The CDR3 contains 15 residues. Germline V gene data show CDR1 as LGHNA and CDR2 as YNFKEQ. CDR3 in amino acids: CASSQDPSGGETQYF. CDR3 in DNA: TGTGCCAGCAGCCAAGATCCTAGCGGGGGAGAGACCCAGTACTTC.

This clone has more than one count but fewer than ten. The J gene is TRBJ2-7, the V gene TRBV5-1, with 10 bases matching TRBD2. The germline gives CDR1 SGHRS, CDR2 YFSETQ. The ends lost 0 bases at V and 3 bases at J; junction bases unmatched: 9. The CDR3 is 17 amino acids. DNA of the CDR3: TGCGCCAGCAGCTTGGGGGGGCTAGCGGGAGCGGGCTACGAGCAGTACTTC. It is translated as CASSLGGLAGAGYEQYF.

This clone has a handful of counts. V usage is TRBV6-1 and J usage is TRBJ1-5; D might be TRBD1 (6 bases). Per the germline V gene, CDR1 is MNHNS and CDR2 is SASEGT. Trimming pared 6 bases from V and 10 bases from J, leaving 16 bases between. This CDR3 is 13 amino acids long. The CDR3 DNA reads TGTGCCAGCAGAACGGACAGTGAGAAACCCCAGCATTTT. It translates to CASRTDSEKPQHF.

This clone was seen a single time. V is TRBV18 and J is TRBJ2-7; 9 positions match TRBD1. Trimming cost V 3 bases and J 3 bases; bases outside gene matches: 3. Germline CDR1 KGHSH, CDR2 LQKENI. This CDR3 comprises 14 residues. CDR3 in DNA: TGTGCCAGCTCACCGGGGACAGGGATCTACGAGCAGTACTTC. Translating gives CASSPGTGIYEQYF.

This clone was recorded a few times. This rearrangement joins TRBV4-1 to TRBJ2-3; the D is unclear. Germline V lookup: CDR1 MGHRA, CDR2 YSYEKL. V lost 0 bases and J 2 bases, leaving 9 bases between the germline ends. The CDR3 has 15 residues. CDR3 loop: CASSQDQIPTDTQYF. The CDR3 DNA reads TGCGCCAGCAGCCAAGATCAGATCCCCACAGATACGCAGTATTTT.

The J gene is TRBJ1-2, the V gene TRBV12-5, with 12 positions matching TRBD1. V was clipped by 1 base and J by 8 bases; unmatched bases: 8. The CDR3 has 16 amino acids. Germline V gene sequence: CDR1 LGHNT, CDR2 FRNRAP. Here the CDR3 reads CASGLAGTGGRRGYTF. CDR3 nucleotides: TGTGCTAGTGGTTTGGCCGGGACAGGGGGCCGTAGGGGCTACACCTTC.

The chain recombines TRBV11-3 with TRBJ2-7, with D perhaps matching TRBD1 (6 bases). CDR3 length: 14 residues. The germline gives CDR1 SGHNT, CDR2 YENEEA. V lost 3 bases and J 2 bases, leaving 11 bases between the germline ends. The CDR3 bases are TGTGCCAGCAGCTTCGGGACATACACCTACGAGCAGTACTTC. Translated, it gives CASSFGTYTYEQYF.

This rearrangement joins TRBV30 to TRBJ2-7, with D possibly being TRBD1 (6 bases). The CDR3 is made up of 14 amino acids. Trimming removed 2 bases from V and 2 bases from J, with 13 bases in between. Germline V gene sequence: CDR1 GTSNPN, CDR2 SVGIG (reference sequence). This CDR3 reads CAWSITGFAYEQYF. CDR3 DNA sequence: TGTGCCTGGAGTATCACAGGGTTTGCCTACGAGCAGTACTTC.